The present entry profiles one TCR beta chain with its context. Tumor samples were taken before definitive surgery or chemotherapy. The source of the sample is a study of high-grade serous ovarian cancer treatment subgroups. Repertoires were generated with immunoSEQ multiplex PCR, while TCRdb's copy carries only in-frame clones and drops some. The sample contains a few thousand clones, 60% to 80% of which appear only once. This CDR3 comprises 13 residues. The V end lost 5 bases, the J end lost 5 bases, and 13 bases lay between the germline ends. From germline, CDR1 is SNHLY and CDR2 FYNNEI. The V and J genes are TRBV2 and TRBJ2-7; TRBD1 might be the D (6 bases). Sequencing input: tumor tissue. This receptor was taken from a human donor with high-grade serous ovarian cancer. The DNA for the CDR3 is TGTGCCAGCAGTAGGGTCAGGGACAACGAGCAGTACTTC. Translated, it gives CASSRVRDNEQYF.